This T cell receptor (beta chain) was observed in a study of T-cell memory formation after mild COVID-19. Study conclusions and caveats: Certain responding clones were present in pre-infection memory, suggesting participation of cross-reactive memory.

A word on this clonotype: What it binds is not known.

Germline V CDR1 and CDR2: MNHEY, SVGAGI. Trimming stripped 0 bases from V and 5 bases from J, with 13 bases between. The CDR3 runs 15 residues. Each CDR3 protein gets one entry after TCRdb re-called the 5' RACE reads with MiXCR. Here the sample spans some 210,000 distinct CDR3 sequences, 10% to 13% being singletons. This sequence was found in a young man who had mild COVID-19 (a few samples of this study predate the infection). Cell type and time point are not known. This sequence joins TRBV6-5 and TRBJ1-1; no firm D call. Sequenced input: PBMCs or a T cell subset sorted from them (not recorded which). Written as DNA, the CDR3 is TGTGCCAGCAGTTACTCGATCATCTCGCGGACTGAAGCTTTCTTT. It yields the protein CASSYSIISRTEAFF.